The clone carrying this T cell receptor beta chain was observed a single time. Clones were read by immunoSEQ multiplex PCR, and TCRdb kept only the in-frame ones, dropping some. The sample yields 350,000 to 450,000 clones, roughly 90% seen once. Those enrolled, adults aged roughly 18 to 89 years, came from 25 or so US areas. Membership in each cohort depended on participant-reported clinical history. Germline CDR1 SGHDN, CDR2 FVKESK. The ends were cut back, 1 base at V and 7 bases at J, with 7 bases in the middle. CDR3 length: 12 amino acids. This sample is drawn from a study of blood T cell repertoires in COVID-19. Study as a whole: Acute-phase and convalescent COVID-19 samples originated in the United States, Italy and Spain. Sources were T cells, B-cell-depleted T cells, or PBMCs; the material itself was cDNA or gDNA.

The TCR originated in a woman aged 40 to 50 who had been exposed to COVID-19. This chain links TRBV14 with TRBJ1-2; D gene ambiguous. Sequencing was performed on PBMCs or T cells enriched from blood (not recorded which). The CDR3 coding sequence is TGTGCCAGCAGCCAAGGAAGCGGTGGCTACACCTTC. Its translation: CASSQGSGGYTF.